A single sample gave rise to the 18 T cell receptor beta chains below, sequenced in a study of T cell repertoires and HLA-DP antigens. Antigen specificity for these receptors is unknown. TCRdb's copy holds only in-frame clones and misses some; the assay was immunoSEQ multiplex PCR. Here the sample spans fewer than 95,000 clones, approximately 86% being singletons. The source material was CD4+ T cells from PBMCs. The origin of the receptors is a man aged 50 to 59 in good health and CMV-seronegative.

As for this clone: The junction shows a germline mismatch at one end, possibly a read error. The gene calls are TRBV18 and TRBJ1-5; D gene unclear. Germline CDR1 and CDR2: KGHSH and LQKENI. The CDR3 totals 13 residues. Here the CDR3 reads CASSPAGNQPQHF. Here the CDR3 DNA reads TGTGCCAGCTCACCAGCGGGCAACCAGCCCCAGCATTTT.

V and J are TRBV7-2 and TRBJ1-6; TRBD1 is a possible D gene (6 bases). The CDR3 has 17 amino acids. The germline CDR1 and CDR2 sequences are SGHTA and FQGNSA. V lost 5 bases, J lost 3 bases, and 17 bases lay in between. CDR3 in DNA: TGTGCCAGCAGCAAACAGGTGGGGGGCCTCTATAATTCACCCCTCCACTTT. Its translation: CASSKQVGGLYNSPLHF. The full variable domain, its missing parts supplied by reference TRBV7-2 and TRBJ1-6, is GAGVSQSPSNKVTEKGKDVELRCDPISGHTALYWYRQSLGQGLEFLIYFQGNSAPDKSGLPSDRFSAERTGGSVSTLTIQRTQQEDSAVYLCASSKQVGGLYNSPLHFGNGTRLTVT.

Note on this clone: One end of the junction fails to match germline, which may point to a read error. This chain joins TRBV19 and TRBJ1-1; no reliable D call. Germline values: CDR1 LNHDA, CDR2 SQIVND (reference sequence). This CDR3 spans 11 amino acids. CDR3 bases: TGTGCCAGTAGTAGGGCGAGTGAAACTTTCTTT. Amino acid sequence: CASSRASETFF.

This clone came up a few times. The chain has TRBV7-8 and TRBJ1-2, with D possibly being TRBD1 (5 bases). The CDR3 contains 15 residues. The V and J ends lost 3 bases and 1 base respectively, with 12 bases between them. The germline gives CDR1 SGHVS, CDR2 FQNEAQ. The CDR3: CASSLGSGRNYGYTF. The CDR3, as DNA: TGTGCCAGCAGCTTGGGGTCAGGGCGTAACTATGGCTACACCTTC.

The CDR3 protein is CASKMGGAHEQYF. The CDR3, as DNA: TGTGCCAGCAAAATGGGGGGGGCCCACGAGCAGTACTTC. The V gene is TRBV6-6, the J gene TRBJ2-7; D possibly corresponds to TRBD2 (7 bases). CDR1 and CDR2 from the germline V gene are MNHNY and SVGAGI (reference sequence). The CDR3 length is 13 residues. V lost 7 bases and J 5 bases, leaving 15 bases between the germline ends.

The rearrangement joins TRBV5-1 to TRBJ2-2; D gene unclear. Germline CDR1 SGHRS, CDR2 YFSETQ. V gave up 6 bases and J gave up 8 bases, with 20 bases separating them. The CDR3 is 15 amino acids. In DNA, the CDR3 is TGCGCCAGCAACTACCGCGCTGGGCAGCCAGGGGAGCTGTTTTTT. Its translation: CASNYRAGQPGELFF.

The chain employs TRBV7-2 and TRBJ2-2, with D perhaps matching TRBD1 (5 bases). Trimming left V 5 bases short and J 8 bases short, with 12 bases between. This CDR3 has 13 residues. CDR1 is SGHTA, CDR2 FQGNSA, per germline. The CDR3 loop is CASSDLGLGELFF. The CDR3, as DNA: TGTGCCAGCAGCGATCTGGGGCTGGGGGAGCTGTTTTTT.

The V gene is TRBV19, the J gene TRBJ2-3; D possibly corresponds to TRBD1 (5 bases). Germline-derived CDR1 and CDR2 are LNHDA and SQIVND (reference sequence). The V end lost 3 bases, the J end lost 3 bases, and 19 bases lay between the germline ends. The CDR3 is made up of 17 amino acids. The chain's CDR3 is CASSIRRREIRTDTQYF. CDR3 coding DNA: TGTGCCAGTAGTATCCGTCGCAGGGAAATCAGGACAGATACGCAGTATTTT.

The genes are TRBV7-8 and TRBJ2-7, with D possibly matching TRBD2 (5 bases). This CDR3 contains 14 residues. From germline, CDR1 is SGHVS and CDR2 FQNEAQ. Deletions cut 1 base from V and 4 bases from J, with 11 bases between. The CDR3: CASSLGGDGYEQYF. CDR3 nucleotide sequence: TGTGCCAGCAGCTTAGGGGGAGACGGTTACGAGCAGTACTTC.

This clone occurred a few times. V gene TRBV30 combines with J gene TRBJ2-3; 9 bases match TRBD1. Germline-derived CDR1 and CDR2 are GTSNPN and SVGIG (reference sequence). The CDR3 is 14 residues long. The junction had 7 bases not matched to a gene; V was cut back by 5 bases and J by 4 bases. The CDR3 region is CAWGGDRVSDTQYF. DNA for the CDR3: TGTGCCTGGGGCGGGGACAGGGTCTCAGATACGCAGTATTTT.

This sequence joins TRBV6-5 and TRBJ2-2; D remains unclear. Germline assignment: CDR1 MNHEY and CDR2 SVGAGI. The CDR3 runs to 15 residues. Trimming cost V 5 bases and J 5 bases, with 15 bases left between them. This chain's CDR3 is CASSPFRSSTGELFF. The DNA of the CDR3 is TGTGCCAGCAGTCCCTTCAGGTCGTCGACCGGGGAGCTGTTTTTT.

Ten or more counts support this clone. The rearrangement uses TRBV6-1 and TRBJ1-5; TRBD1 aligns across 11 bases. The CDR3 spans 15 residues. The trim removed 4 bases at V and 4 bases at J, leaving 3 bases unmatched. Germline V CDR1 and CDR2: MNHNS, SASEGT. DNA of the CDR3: TGTGCCAGCAGTGCGGACAGGGGGCCGAATCAGCCCCAGCATTTT. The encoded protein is CASSADRGPNQPQHF.

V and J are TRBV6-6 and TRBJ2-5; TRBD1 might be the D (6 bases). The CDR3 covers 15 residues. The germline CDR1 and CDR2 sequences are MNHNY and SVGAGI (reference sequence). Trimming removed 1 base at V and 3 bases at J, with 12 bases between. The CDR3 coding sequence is TGTGCCAGCAGTTACTTTCAGGGGTCTGAAGAGACCCAGTACTTC. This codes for CASSYFQGSEETQYF.

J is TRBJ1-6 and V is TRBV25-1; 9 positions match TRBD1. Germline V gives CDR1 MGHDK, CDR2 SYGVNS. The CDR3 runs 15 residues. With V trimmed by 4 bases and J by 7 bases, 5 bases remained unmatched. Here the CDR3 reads CASSVGQGPNSPLHF. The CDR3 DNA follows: TGTGCCAGCAGTGTCGGACAGGGGCCGAATTCACCCCTCCACTTT.

DNA of the CDR3: TGTGCCAGCTCACCACCGACCACTGGCGGGGGGTACAATGAGCAGTTCTTC. Residues: CASSPPTTGGGYNEQFF. The genes are TRBV18 and TRBJ2-1; 8 nucleotides line up with TRBD2. This CDR3 has 17 residues. With 0 bases clipped from V and 4 bases from J, the junction kept 8 bases outside the gene matches. In germline, CDR1 is KGHSH, CDR2 LQKENI.

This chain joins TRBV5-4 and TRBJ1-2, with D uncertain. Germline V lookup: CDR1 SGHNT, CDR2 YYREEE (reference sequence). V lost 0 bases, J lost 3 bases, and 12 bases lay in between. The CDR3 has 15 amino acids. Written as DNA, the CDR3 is TGTGCCAGCAGCTTGGGGACCCCCTCCCACTATGGCTACACCTTC. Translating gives CASSLGTPSHYGYTF.

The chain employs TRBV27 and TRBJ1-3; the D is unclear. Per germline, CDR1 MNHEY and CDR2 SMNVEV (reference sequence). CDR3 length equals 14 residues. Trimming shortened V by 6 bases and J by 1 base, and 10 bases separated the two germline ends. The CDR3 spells CASRVTHSGNTIYF. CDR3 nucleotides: TGTGCCAGCAGAGTTACCCATTCTGGAAACACCATATATTTT.

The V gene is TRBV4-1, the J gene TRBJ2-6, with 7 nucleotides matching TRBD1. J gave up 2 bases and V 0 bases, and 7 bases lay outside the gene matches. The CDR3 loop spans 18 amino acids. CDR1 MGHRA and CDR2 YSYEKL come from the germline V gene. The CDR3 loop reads CASSQDWTGRAGANVLTF. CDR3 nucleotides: TGCGCCAGCAGCCAAGATTGGACAGGCCGGGCTGGGGCCAACGTCCTGACTTTC.